This entry features one T cell receptor (beta chain) sequence. The antigen remains unidentified. Trimming pared 2 bases from V and 1 base from J, leaving 17 bases between. Germline CDR1 reads MNHEY; CDR2 reads SMNVEV (reference sequence). There are 17 residues in the CDR3. The donors were members of the roughly 120-subject validation cohort (separate from the roughly 670-subject first cohort). The data originate from a study of cytomegalovirus exposure and HLA in healthy donors. TCRdb's table, derived via immunoSEQ multiplex PCR, lists solely in-frame clones and lacks some. Of 150,000 to 200,000 clones in the sample, 80% to 90% were seen once. Study-level results: Rare TCR sequences dominated, though some public TCRs recurred in many donors. The CMV antigen specificity of three CMV-associated chains was confirmed through in vitro analysis.

The chain combines TRBV27 with TRBJ1-1, with D uncertain. The TCR originated in a woman in her thirties in good health and CMV-seronegative. Sequenced sample: PBMCs. The CDR3 loop is CASSLGQNDLANTEAFF. CDR3 coding DNA: TGTGCCAGCAGTTTAGGGCAAAACGACCTGGCGAACACTGAAGCTTTCTTT.